Sequencing of this TCR beta chain was carried out in a study of shared clonotypes between healthy human individuals. Study-wide background: Each donor's CD8 memory used one plate, CD8 naive two, each CD4 subset three.

The table came from immunoSEQ multiplex PCR; TCRdb's copy has only in-frame clones and leaves some out. The sample consists of about 1.1 million clones, 75% to 80% of them appearing once. Trimming stripped 3 bases from V and 4 bases from J, with 15 bases between. Germline CDR1 reads GTSNPN; CDR2 reads SVGIG (reference sequence). The length of the CDR3 is 14 residues. This clonotype was obtained from a man younger than 35 in good health. Some clones in this sample may be carry-over from other donors' samples. Sequenced sample: memory CD4+ T cells from PBMCs. The subset is: CD45RA-negative fraction. The chain is built from TRBV30 and TRBJ1-1; D may be TRBD1 (5 bases). CDR3 protein: CAWRAGRGATEAFF. The DNA of the CDR3 is TGTGCCTGGAGGGCCGGGAGAGGGGCCACTGAAGCTTTCTTT.